The 17 T cell receptor beta chains below all came from one sample that was sequenced in a study of cytomegalovirus exposure and HLA in healthy donors. The PCR had 60 Vbeta and 13 Jbeta primers. Assay: immunoSEQ multiplex PCR; the TCRdb copy retains only in-frame clones and omits some. The sample gives over 80,000 clones, around 72% of which show up once; roughly 3.5% is in the top ten. Input material: PBMCs. The receptors stem from a man aged 40-49 years in good health and CMV-seronegative.

The chain employs TRBV7-9 and TRBJ2-2; 8 bases map to TRBD1. The V segment lost 2 bases and the J segment 6 bases; nucleotides outside the gene matches: 5. Germline CDR1 is SEHNR and CDR2 is FQNEAQ (reference sequence). The CDR3 is 15 amino acids. CDR3 residues: CASSLNRGTAGELFF. The CDR3 DNA sequence: TGTGCCAGCAGCTTAAACAGGGGGACGGCCGGGGAGCTGTTTTTT.

The chain joins TRBV5-6 to TRBJ2-2; 8 bases line up with TRBD2. This CDR3 is built from 16 residues. Trimming removed 0 bases from V and 3 bases from J; junction bases left unmatched: 4. Germline V CDR1 and CDR2: SGHDT, YYEEEE. The CDR3, as DNA: TGTGCCAGCAGCTTGGAGCTAGCGGGCTACACCGGGGAGCTGTTTTTT. This codes for CASSLELAGYTGELFF. Complete variable domain (other parts from reference TRBV5-6 and TRBJ2-2): DAGVTQSPTHLIKTRGQQVTLRCSPKSGHDTVSWYQQALGQGPQFIFQYYEEEERQRGNFPDRFSGHQFPNYSSELNVNALLLGDSALYLCASSLELAGYTGELFFGEGSRLTVL.

This chain links TRBV20-1 with TRBJ2-7, with D uncertain. The CDR3 is 11 amino acids. Germline V lookup: CDR1 DFQATT, CDR2 SNEGSKA (reference sequence). V was cut by 3 bases and J by 3 bases, with 6 bases left in between. For the CDR3, the DNA is TGCAGTGCTAGGTACGGCTACGAGCAGTACTTC. It codes for CSARYGYEQYF.

This clone has only a few counts. The V gene is TRBV6-5, the J gene TRBJ1-1; D unclear. The CDR3 runs 14 residues. The germline CDR1 and CDR2 sequences are MNHEY and SVGAGI. Trimming took 0 bases from V and 2 from J, leaving 7 bases between them. The CDR3 nucleotides read TGTGCCAGCAGTTACTCGGGCAGCAACACTGAAGCTTTCTTT. It encodes CASSYSGSNTEAFF.

V usage is TRBV7-6 and J usage is TRBJ2-2; D might be TRBD2 (6 bases). Germline V gene lookup returns CDR1 SGHVS and CDR2 FNYEAQ. CDR3 length equals 17 residues. V was clipped by 0 bases and J by 1 base, with 12 bases between them. The CDR3 DNA is TGTGCCAGCAGCTTAGCGCTTGGCGGGATGAACACCGGGGAGCTGTTTTTT. Translated: CASSLALGGMNTGELFF.

CDR3 in amino acids: CASRQGASSNGYTF. CDR3 in DNA: TGTGCCAGCAGGCAGGGTGCCTCCTCAAATGGCTACACCTTC. The J gene is TRBJ1-2, the V gene TRBV6-5, with a possible D match to TRBD1 (5 bases). V was shortened by 6 bases and J by 6 bases, with 17 bases between the two germline ends. Germline V gene data show CDR1 as MNHEY and CDR2 as SVGAGI. The CDR3 length is 14 residues.

V is TRBV6-1 and J is TRBJ2-7; D is possibly TRBD2 (5 bases). Trimming took 2 bases from V and 6 from J, leaving 17 bases between them. The germline V gene encodes CDR1 MNHNS and CDR2 SASEGT. CDR3 length: 15 amino acids. CDR3 nucleotide sequence: TGTGCCAGCAGTGAATTACGAGGGAGTCTGGGCGAGCAGTACTTC. Encoded protein: CASSELRGSLGEQYF.

The V gene is TRBV7-2, the J gene TRBJ2-7, with TRBD2 matching 9 bases. V shed 7 bases, J shed 3 bases, and the junction held 7 bases outside the gene matches. From germline, CDR1 is SGHTA and CDR2 FQGNSA. The CDR3 length is 14 residues. The DNA of the CDR3 is TGTGCCAGCACCACCCAGCGGGGGGACTACGAGCAGTACTTC. Translating it yields CASTTQRGDYEQYF.

This sequence joins TRBV19 and TRBJ2-3, with a tentative D call TRBD2 (6 bases). This CDR3 spans 12 amino acids. In germline, CDR1 is LNHDA, CDR2 SQIVND (reference sequence). V shed 10 bases and J shed 3 bases, with 11 bases lying between them. CDR3: CATTRGTDTQYF. In nucleotides, the CDR3 is TGTGCCACTACCCGGGGGACAGATACGCAGTATTTT. The full variable domain, completed using reference TRBV19 and TRBJ2-3, is DGGITQSPKYLFRKEGQNVTLSCEQNLNHDAMYWYRQDPGQGLRLIYYSQIVNDFQKGDIAEGYSVSREKKESFPLTVTSAQKNPTAFYLCATTRGTDTQYFGPGTRLTVL.

This chain uses TRBV2 with TRBJ2-2; no clear D. The germline V gene has CDR1 SNHLY and CDR2 FYNNEI. The CDR3 has 14 amino acids. The V gene lost 4 bases and the J gene lost 4 bases, with 10 bases spanning the gap. CDR3 region: CASSVEAGTGELFF. The CDR3, as DNA: TGTGCCAGCAGTGTGGAAGCAGGCACCGGGGAGCTGTTTTTT. Supplemented by reference TRBV2 and TRBJ2-2, the full variable domain reads EPEVTQTPSHQVTQMGQEVILRCVPISNHLYFYWYRQILGQKVEFLVSFYNNEISEKSEIFDDQFSVERPDGSNFTLKIRSTKLEDSAMYFCASSVEAGTGELFFGEGSRLTVL.

CDR3 in amino acids: CASSARQGPYEQYF. In DNA, the CDR3 is TGTGCCAGCAGTGCCCGACAGGGGCCCTACGAGCAGTACTTC. The J gene is TRBJ2-7, the V gene TRBV6-1; 8 bases align to TRBD1. The germline gives CDR1 MNHNS, CDR2 SASEGT. Trimming took 4 bases from V and 2 from J; bases not matched to a gene: 4. The CDR3 runs to 14 residues.

The rearrangement links TRBV18 to TRBJ2-3; TRBD2 aligns across 13 bases. Germline V CDR1 and CDR2: KGHSH, LQKENI. V shed 3 bases, J shed 0 bases, and the junction held 6 bases outside the gene matches. This CDR3 region has 18 residues. DNA of the CDR3: TGTGCCAGCTCACCGCGACTAGCGGGGGGACTCAGCACAGATACGCAGTATTTT. This gives the protein CASSPRLAGGLSTDTQYF. The whole variable domain, remainder taken from reference TRBV18 and TRBJ2-3, is NAGVMQNPRHLVRRRGQEARLRCSPMKGHSHVYWYRQLPEEGLKFMVYLQKENIIDESGMPKERFSAEFPKEGPSILRIQQVVRGDSAAYFCASSPRLAGGLSTDTQYFGPGTRLTVL.

The chain carries TRBV7-9 and TRBJ1-6; TRBD1 matches 7 bases. Germline-derived CDR1 and CDR2 are SEHNR and FQNEAQ (reference sequence). This CDR3 region has 15 residues. V dropped 3 bases and J dropped 10; count of bases not matched to a gene: 9. The CDR3 bases are TGTGCCAGCAGCTTCCTCGAACGACAGGGCTCACCCCTCCACTTT. This sequence encodes CASSFLERQGSPLHF.

The V gene is TRBV19, the J gene TRBJ2-5; TRBD2 matches 7 bases. CDR3 size: 18 residues. Germline lookup yields CDR1 LNHDA and CDR2 SQIVND (reference sequence). Trimming cost V 3 bases and J 0 bases; bases outside gene matches: 13. The CDR3 DNA reads TGTGCCAGTAGTATCTGGACCGCGGGGGACCCGTACCAAGAGACCCAGTACTTC. Translating it yields CASSIWTAGDPYQETQYF.

The count of this clone is one. The chain employs TRBV27 and TRBJ1-5; 11 bases align to TRBD1. This CDR3 spans 14 amino acids. Germline assignment: CDR1 MNHEY and CDR2 SMNVEV (reference sequence). Germline trimming cut 5 bases from V and 9 bases from J; bases unmatched to any gene: 6. The CDR3 here is CASSPGTGGWPQHF. The CDR3 DNA follows: TGTGCCAGCAGTCCCGGGACAGGGGGATGGCCCCAGCATTTT.

This rearrangement joins TRBV5-1 to TRBJ1-5; possibly TRBD1 for D (5 bases). The CDR3 runs to 15 residues. Deletions cut 0 bases from V and 6 bases from J, with 13 bases between. Germline CDR1 SGHRS, CDR2 YFSETQ. DNA of the CDR3: TGCGCCAGCAGCTTGGATGGGCAGGGAGGTCAGCCCCAGCATTTT. It translates to CASSLDGQGGQPQHF.

This sequence joins TRBV29-1 and TRBJ2-7, with D tentatively TRBD1 (6 bases). CDR3 size: 15 residues. Looked up from germline, CDR1 is SQVTM and CDR2 is ANQGSEA. Deletions cut 4 bases from V and 3 bases from J, with 19 bases between. The CDR3 is CSVAVRQAPFYEQYF. The CDR3 DNA is TGCAGCGTTGCTGTCCGACAGGCGCCGTTCTACGAGCAGTACTTC.